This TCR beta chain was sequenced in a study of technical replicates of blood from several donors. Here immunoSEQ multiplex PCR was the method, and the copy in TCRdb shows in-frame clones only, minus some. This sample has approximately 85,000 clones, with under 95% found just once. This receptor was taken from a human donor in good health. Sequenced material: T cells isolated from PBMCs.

CDR3 nucleotides: TGCGCCAGCAGCTTGGTGGCGGGGGGCGTTAGAATTGGTGAAGCTTTCTTT. Translation: CASSLVAGGVRIGEAFF. The chain couples TRBV5-1 to TRBJ1-1; a possible D gene is TRBD1 (6 bases). Germline loops: CDR1 SGHRS, CDR2 YFSETQ. V lost 0 bases to trimming and J lost 7 bases, with 22 bases between them. This CDR3 is 17 amino acids long.